This T cell receptor beta chain was captured in a study of T cell repertoires in cytomegalovirus infection. This clonotype was observed a few times. Its antigen is not identified. TCRdb processed the reads anew with MiXCR; each CDR3 protein has one entry. The sample lists around 130,000 distinct CDR3 sequences, about 24% occurring once. The CDR3 contains 12 residues. The V gene lost 8 bases and the J gene lost 6 bases, with 10 bases spanning the gap. In germline, CDR1 is LNHDA, CDR2 SQIVND (reference sequence). The rearrangement links TRBV19 to TRBJ2-2; no clear D gene. Input material: PBMCs, sequenced either directly or after in vitro stimulation (not recorded which). This receptor was taken from a human donor in good health (CMV status not recorded). Some clones in this sample may be carry-over from other donors' samples. The CDR3 protein is CASAPLSGELFF. Here the CDR3 DNA reads TGTGCCAGTGCCCCCCTCTCCGGGGAGCTGTTTTTT.